These 8 T cell receptor beta chains were all obtained from the same sample, sequenced in a study of blood T cell repertoires in COVID-19. The data were produced by immunoSEQ multiplex PCR, yet TCRdb's version contains in-frame clones alone and is incomplete. The sample lists roughly 170,000 clones, approximately 77% seen once, with less than 20% in the top ten. The sequenced sample consisted of PBMCs or T cells enriched from blood (not recorded which). The source of these receptors is a man between 60 and 75 years old who had recovered from COVID-19.

This chain uses TRBV4-1 with TRBJ1-5, with TRBD1 matching over 8 bases. The junction had 6 bases not matched to a gene; V was cut back by 0 bases and J by 2 bases. The germline CDR1 and CDR2 sequences are MGHRA and YSYEKL. The CDR3 length is 17 residues. The CDR3 loop reads CASSQDQGAPGNQPQHF. The CDR3 nucleotides are TGCGCCAGCAGCCAAGATCAGGGGGCGCCGGGCAATCAGCCCCAGCATTTT.

J is TRBJ1-1 and V is TRBV14; D is unresolved. Trimming took 2 bases from V and 1 from J, leaving 11 bases between them. Germline loops: CDR1 SGHDN, CDR2 FVKESK. The CDR3 spans 15 residues. The CDR3 DNA reads TGTGCCAGCAGCCAAAGCAGGCTATCGAACACTGAAGCTTTCTTT. Its translation: CASSQSRLSNTEAFF.

V is TRBV6-1 and J is TRBJ2-1; D possibly corresponds to TRBD1 (5 bases). From germline, CDR1 is MNHNS and CDR2 SASEGT. The CDR3 is made up of 16 amino acids. The ends were cut back, 3 bases at V and 5 bases at J, with 17 bases in the middle. CDR3 in DNA: TGTGCCAGCAGTGATAAAGGGGCAGGGCGTCACAATGAGCAGTTCTTC. Its translation is CASSDKGAGRHNEQFF.

The V gene is TRBV6-5, the J gene TRBJ1-2; perhaps TRBD1 as D (6 bases). Trimming took 0 bases from V and 8 from J, leaving 13 bases between them. Germline V gene sequence: CDR1 MNHEY, CDR2 SVGAGI. This CDR3 is built from 14 residues. DNA for the CDR3: TGTGCCAGCAGTTACTCGACAGGTTTCGACGGCTACACCTTC. Translated, it gives CASSYSTGFDGYTF.

V and J are TRBV7-9 and TRBJ1-5, with a possible D match to TRBD1 (6 bases). Germline values: CDR1 SEHNR, CDR2 FQNEAQ (reference sequence). CDR3 length: 13 residues. The V end was cut by 5 bases, the J end by 2 bases, with 7 bases between. The CDR3 sequence: CASSGGGNQPQHF. The CDR3 DNA sequence: TGTGCCAGCAGCGGGGGCGGCAATCAGCCCCAGCATTTT.

The V gene is TRBV7-3, the J gene TRBJ1-2; 9 bases agree with TRBD1. This CDR3 spans 13 amino acids. V was clipped by 5 bases and J by 7 bases; unmatched bases: 5. Germline V CDR1 and CDR2: SGHTA, FQGTGA. The CDR3 protein is CASSPRTGAGYTF. The CDR3 DNA reads TGTGCCAGCAGCCCAAGGACAGGGGCTGGCTACACCTTC.

A single count supports this clone. The rearrangement joins TRBV25-1 to TRBJ2-5; D is possibly TRBD1 (6 bases). The CDR3 is 14 residues long. V lost 2 bases and J 3 bases, leaving 10 bases between the germline ends. Germline V CDR1 and CDR2: MGHDK, SYGVNS. The chain's CDR3 is CASSEVRTEETQYF. The DNA for the CDR3 is TGTGCCAGCAGTGAAGTGAGGACAGAAGAGACCCAGTACTTC.

This rearrangement joins TRBV25-1 to TRBJ2-3, with D possibly TRBD1 on 6 matching bases. With 1 base removed from V and 0 bases from J, the gap between germline ends came to 11 bases. CDR3 size: 16 residues. Germline lookup yields CDR1 MGHDK and CDR2 SYGVNS. The CDR3 here is CASSELTGLSTDTQYF. As DNA, the CDR3 is TGTGCCAGCAGTGAATTGACAGGCCTGAGCACAGATACGCAGTATTTT.